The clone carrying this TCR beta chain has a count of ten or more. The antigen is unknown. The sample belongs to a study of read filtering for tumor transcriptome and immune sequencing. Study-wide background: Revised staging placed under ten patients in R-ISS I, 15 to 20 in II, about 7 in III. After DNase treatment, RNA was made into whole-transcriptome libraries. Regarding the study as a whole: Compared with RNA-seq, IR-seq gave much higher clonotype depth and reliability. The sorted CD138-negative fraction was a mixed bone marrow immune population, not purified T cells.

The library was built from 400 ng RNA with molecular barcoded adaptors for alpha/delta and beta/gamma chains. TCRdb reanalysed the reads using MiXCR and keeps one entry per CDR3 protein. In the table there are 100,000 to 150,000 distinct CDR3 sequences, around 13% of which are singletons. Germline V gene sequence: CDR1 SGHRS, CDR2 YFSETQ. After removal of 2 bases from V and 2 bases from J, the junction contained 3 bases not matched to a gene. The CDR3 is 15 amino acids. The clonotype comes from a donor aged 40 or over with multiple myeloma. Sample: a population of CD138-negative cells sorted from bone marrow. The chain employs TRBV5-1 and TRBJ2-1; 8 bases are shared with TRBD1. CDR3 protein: CASSLTGQAYNEQFF. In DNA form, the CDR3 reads TGCGCCAGCAGCTTAACGGGACAGGCCTACAATGAGCAGTTCTTC.